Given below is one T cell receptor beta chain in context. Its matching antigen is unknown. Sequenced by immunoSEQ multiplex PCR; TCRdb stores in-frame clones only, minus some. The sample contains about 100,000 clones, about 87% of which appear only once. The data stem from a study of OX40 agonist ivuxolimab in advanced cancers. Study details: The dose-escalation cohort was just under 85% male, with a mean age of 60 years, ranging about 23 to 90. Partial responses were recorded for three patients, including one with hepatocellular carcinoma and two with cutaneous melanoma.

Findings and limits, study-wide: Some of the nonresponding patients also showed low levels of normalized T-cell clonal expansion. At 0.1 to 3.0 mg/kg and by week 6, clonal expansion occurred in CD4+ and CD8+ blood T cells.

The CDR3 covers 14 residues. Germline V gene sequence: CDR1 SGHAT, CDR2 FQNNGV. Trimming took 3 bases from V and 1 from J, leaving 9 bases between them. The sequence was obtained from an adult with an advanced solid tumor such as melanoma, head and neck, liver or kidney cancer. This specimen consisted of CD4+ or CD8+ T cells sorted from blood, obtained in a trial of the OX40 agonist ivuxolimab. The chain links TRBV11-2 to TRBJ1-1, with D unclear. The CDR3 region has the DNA TGTGCCAGCAGCTTCCCCTCAACGAACACTGAAGCTTTCTTT. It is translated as CASSFPSTNTEAFF.